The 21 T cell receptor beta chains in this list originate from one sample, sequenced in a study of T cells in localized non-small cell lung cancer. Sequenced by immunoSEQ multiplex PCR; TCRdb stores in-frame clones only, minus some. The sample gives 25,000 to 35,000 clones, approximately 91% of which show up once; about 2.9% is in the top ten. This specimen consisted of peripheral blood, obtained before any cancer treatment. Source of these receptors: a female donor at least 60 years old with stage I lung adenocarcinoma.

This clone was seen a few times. The CDR3 region is CASSLGSGQAYEQYF. CDR3 bases: TGTGCCAGCAGCTTAGGGTCAGGGCAAGCCTACGAGCAGTACTTC. The chain carries TRBV7-2 and TRBJ2-7; TRBD1 is a possible D gene (5 bases). V lost 1 base and J lost 2, with 12 bases in between. The CDR3 is 15 residues long. Germline CDR1 and CDR2: SGHTA and FQGNSA.

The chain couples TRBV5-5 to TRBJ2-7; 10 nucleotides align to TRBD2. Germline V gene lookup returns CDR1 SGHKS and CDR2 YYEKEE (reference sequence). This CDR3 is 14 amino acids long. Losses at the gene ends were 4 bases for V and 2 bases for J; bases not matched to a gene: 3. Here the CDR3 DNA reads TGTGCCAGCAGCGTCGGACTAGCGGCCTACGAGCAGTACTTC. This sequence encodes CASSVGLAAYEQYF.

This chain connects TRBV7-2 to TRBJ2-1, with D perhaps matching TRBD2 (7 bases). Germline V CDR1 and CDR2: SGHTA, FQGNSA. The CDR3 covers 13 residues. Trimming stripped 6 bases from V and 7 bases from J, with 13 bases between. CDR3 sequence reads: CASSTGGHNEQFF. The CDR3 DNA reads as TGTGCCAGCAGTACCGGGGGGCATAATGAGCAGTTCTTC.

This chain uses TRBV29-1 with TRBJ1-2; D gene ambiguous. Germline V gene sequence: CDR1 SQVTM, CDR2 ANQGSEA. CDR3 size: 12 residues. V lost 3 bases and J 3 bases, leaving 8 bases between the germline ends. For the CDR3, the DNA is TGCAGCGTTGAGACGCAGGACTATGGCTACACCTTC. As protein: CSVETQDYGYTF.

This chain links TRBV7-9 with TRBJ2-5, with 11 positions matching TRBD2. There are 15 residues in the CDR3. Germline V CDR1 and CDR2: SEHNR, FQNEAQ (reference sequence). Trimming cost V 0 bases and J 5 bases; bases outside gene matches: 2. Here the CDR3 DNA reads TGTGCCAGCAGCTTAGCCCTAGCGGGAGGTGAGACCCAGTACTTC. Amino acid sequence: CASSLALAGGETQYF.

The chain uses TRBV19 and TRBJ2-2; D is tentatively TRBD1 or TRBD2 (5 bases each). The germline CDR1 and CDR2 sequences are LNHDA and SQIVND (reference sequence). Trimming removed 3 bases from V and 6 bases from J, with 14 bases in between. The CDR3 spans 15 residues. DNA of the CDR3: TGTGCCAGTAGTATTGGGGGAGAAGGGGCCGGGGAGCTGTTTTTT. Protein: CASSIGGEGAGELFF. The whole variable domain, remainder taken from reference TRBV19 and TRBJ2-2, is DGGITQSPKYLFRKEGQNVTLSCEQNLNHDAMYWYRQDPGQGLRLIYYSQIVNDFQKGDIAEGYSVSREKKESFPLTVTSAQKNPTAFYLCASSIGGEGAGELFFGEGSRLTVL.

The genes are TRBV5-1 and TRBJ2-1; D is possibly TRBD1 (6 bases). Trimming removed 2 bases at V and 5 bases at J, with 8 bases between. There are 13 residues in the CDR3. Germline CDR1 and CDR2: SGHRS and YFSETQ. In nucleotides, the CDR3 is TGCGCCAGCAGCTTACAGGGCCACAATGAGCAGTTCTTC. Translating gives CASSLQGHNEQFF.

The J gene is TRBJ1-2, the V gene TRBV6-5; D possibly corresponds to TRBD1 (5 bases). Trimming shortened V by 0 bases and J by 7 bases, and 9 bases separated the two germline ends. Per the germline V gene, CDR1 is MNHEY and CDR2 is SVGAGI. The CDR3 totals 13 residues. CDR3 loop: CASSYSTGVGYTF. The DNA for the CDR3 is TGTGCCAGCAGTTACTCAACGGGGGTTGGCTACACCTTC.

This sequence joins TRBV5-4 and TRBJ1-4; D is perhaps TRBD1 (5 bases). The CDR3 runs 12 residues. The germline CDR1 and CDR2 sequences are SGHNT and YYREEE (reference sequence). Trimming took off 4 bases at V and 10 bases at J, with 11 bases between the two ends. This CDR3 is CASSLVRGKLFF. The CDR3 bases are TGTGCCAGCAGCCTTGTAAGGGGAAAACTGTTTTTT.

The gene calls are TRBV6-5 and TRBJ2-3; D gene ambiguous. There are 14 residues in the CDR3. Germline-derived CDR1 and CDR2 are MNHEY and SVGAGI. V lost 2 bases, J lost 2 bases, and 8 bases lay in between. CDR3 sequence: CASSYDGATDTQYF. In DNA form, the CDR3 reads TGTGCCAGCAGTTACGACGGAGCCACAGATACGCAGTATTTT.

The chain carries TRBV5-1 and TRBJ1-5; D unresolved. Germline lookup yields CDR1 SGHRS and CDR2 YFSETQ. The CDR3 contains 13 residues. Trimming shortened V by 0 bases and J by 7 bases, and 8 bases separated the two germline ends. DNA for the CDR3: TGCGCCAGCAGCTTGGAGGGTAGGCAGCCCCAGCATTTT. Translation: CASSLEGRQPQHF. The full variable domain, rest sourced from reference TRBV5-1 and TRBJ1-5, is KAGVTQTPRYLIKTRGQQVTLSCSPISGHRSVSWYQQTPGQGLQFLFEYFSETQRNKGNFPGRFSGRQFSNSRSEMNVSTLELGDSALYLCASSLEGRQPQHFGDGTRLSIL.

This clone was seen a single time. The CDR3 DNA reads as TGTGCCAGCAGTGAAGGTCCCGGGGCCTCCTACGAGCAGTACTTC. This translates into CASSEGPGASYEQYF. V is TRBV6-1 and J is TRBJ2-7; either TRBD1 or TRBD2 may fit D (5 bases each). In germline, CDR1 is MNHNS, CDR2 SASEGT. The V and J ends lost 1 base and 0 bases respectively, with 10 bases between them. This CDR3 is 15 amino acids long.

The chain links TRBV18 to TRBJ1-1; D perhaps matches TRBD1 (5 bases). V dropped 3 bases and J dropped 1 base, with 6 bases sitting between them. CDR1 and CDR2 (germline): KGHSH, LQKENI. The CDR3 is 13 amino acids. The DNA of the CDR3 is TGTGCCAGCTCACCGAGGGGGAACACTGAAGCTTTCTTT. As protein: CASSPRGNTEAFF.

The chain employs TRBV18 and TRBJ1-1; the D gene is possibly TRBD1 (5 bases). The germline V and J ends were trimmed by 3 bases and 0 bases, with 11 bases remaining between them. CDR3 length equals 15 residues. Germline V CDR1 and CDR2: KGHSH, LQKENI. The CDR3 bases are TGTGCCAGCTCACCCGAAGCAGGGATGAACACTGAAGCTTTCTTT. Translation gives CASSPEAGMNTEAFF.

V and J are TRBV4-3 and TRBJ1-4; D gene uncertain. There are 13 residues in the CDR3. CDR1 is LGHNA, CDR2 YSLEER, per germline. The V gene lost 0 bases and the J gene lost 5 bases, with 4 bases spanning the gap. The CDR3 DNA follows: TGCGCCAGCAGCCAAGACCCGAATGAAAAACTGTTTTTT. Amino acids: CASSQDPNEKLFF.

The CDR3 is CASSSSESNGYTF. The CDR3 region has the DNA TGTGCCAGCAGTTCCTCAGAGAGCAATGGCTACACCTTC. The chain links TRBV27 to TRBJ1-2; no clear D. Trimming shortened V by 4 bases and J by 6 bases, and 12 bases separated the two germline ends. Germline CDR1 is MNHEY and CDR2 is SMNVEV (reference sequence). This CDR3 has 13 residues.

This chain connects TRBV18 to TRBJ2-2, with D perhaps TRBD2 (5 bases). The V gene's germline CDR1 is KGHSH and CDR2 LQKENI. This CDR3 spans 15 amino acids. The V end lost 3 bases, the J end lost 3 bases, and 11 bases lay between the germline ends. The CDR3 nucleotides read TGTGCCAGCTCACCGCCTAGCAAGGACACCGGGGAGCTGTTTTTT. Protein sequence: CASSPPSKDTGELFF.

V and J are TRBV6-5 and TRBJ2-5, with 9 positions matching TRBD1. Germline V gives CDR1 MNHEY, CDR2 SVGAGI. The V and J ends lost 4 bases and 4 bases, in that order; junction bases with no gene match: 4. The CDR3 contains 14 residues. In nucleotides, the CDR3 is TGTGCCAGCAGTTGGGGACAGGGCTCAGAGACCCAGTACTTC. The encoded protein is CASSWGQGSETQYF.

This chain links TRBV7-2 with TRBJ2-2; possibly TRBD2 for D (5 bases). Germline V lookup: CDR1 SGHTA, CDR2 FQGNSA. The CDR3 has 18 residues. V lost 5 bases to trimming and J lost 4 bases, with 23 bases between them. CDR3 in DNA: TGTGCCAGCAGCCTGCGAAGCGGCCCGGATTGGAGCACCGGGGAGCTGTTTTTT. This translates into CASSLRSGPDWSTGELFF.

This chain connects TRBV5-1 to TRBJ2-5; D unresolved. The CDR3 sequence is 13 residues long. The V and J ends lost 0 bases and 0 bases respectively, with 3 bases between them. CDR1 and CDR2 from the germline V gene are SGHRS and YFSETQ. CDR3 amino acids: CASSLAHQETQYF. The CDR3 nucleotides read TGCGCCAGCAGCTTGGCCCACCAAGAGACCCAGTACTTC.

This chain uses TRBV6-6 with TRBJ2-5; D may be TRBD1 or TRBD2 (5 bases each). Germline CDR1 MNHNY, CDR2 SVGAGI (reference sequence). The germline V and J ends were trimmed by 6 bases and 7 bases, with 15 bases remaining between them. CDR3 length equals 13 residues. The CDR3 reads CASSPGRIGTQYF. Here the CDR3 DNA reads TGTGCCAGCAGCCCGGGGCGGATAGGGACCCAGTACTTC.